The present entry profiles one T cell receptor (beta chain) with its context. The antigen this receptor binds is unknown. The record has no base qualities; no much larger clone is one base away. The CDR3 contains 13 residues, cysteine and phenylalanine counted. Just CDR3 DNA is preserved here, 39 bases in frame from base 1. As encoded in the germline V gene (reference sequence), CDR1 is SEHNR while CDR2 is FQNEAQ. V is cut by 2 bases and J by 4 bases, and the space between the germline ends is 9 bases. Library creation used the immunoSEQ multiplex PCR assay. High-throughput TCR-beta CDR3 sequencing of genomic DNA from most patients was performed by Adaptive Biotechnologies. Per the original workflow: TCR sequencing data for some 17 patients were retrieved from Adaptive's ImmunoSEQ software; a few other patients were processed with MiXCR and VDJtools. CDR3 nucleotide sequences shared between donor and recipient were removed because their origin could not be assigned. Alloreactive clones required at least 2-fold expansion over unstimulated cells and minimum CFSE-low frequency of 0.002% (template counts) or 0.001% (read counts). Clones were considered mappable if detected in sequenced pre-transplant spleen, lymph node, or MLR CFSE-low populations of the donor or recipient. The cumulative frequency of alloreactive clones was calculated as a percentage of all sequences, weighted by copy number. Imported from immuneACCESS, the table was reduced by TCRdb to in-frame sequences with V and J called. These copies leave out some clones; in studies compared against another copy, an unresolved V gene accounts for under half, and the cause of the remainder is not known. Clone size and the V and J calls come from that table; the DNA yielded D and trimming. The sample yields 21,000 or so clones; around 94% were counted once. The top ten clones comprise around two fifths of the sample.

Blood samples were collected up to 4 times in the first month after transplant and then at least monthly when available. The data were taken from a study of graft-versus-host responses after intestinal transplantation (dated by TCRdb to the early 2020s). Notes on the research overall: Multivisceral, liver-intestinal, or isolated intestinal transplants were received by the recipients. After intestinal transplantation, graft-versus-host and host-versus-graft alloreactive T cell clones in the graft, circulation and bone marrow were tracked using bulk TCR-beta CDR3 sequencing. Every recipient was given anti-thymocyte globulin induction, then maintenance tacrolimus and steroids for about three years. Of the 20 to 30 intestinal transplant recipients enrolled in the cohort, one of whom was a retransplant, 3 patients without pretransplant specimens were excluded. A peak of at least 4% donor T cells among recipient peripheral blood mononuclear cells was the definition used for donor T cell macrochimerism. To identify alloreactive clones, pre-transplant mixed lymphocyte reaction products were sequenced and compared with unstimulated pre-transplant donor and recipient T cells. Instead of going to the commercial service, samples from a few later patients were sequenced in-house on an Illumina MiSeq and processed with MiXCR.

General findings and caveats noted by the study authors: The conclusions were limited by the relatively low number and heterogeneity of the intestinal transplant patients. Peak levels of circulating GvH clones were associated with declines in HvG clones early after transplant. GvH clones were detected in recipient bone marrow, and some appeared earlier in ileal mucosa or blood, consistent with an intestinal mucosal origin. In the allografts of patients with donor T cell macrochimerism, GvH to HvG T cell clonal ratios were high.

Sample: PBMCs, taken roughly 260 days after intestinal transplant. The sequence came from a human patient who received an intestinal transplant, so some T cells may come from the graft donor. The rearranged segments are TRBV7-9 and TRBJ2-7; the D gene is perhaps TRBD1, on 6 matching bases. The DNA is TGTGCCAGCAGCTTACCCGGACAGTACGAGCAGTACTTC. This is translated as CASSLPGQYEQYF.